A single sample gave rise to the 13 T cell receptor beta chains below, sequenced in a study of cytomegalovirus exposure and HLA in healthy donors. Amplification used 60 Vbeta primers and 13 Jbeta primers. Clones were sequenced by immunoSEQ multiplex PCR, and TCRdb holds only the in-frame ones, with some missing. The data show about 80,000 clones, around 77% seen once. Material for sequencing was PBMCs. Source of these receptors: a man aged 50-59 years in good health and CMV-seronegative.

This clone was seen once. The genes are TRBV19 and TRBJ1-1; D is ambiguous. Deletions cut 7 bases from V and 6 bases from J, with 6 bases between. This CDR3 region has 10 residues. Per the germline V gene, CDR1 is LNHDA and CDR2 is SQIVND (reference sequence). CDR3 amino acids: CASKGAEAFF. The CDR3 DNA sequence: TGTGCCAGTAAGGGAGCTGAAGCTTTCTTT. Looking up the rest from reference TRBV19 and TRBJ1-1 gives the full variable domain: DGGITQSPKYLFRKEGQNVTLSCEQNLNHDAMYWYRQDPGQGLRLIYYSQIVNDFQKGDIAEGYSVSREKKESFPLTVTSAQKNPTAFYLCASKGAEAFFGQGTRLTVV.

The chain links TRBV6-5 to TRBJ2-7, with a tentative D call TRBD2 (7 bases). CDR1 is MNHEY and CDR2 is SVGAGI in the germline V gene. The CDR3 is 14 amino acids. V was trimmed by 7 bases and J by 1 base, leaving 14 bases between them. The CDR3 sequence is CASTRGGGSYEQYF. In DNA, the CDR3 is TGTGCCAGCACCAGGGGAGGGGGATCCTACGAGCAGTACTTC.

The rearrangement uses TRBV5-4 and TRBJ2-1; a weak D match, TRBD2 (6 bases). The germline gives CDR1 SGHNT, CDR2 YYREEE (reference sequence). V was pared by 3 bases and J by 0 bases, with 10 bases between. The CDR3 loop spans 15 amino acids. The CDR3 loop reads CASSSVGGSYNEQFF. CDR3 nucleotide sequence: TGTGCCAGCAGCTCGGTCGGGGGCTCCTACAATGAGCAGTTCTTC.

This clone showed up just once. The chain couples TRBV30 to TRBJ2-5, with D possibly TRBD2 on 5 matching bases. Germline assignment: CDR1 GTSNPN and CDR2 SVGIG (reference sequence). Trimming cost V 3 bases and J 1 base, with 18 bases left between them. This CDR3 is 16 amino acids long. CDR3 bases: TGTGCCTGGAGCGAGATTGGGCTGGGGAGCCAAGAGACCCAGTACTTC. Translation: CAWSEIGLGSQETQYF.

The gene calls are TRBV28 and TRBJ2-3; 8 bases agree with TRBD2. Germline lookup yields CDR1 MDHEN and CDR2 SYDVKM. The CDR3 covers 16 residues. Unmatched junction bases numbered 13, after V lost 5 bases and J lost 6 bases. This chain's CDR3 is CASSLIGTRGRDTQYF. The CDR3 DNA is TGTGCCAGCAGTCTTATAGGGACTAGGGGACGGGATACGCAGTATTTT.

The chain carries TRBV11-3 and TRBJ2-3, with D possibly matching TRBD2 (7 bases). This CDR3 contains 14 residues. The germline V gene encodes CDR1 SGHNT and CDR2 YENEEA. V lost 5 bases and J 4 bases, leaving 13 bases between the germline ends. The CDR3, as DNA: TGTGCCAGCAGCAAGGGGGGGGCACCAGATACGCAGTATTTT. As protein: CASSKGGAPDTQYF.

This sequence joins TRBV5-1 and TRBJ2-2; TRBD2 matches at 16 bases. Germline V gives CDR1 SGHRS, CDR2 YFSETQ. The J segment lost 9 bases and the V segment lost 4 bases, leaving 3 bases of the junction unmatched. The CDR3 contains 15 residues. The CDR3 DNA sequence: TGCGCCAGCAGCGGGACTAGCGGGGGGGCCAGGGAGCTGTTTTTT. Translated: CASSGTSGGARELFF.

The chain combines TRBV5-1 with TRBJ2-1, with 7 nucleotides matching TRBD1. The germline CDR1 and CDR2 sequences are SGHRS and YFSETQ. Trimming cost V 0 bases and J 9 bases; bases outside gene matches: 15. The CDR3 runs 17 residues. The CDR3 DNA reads TGCGCCAGCAGCTTGGCGACAGGGTCTCCGGGGAAGGCTGAGCAGTTCTTC. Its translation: CASSLATGSPGKAEQFF.

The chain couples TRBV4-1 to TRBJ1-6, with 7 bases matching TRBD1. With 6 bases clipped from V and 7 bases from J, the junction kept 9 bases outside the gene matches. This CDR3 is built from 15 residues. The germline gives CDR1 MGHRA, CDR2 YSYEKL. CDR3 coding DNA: TGCGCCAGCAGGCCAGACAGGGTGGTGAATTCACCCCTCCACTTT. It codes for CASRPDRVVNSPLHF.

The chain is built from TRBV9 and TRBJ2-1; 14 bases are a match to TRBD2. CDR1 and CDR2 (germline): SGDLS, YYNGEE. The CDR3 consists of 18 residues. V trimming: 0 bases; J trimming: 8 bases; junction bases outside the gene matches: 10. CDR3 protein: CASSVGLAGGPIVDEQFF. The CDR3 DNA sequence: TGTGCCAGCAGCGTAGGACTAGCGGGGGGGCCAATCGTGGATGAGCAGTTCTTC.

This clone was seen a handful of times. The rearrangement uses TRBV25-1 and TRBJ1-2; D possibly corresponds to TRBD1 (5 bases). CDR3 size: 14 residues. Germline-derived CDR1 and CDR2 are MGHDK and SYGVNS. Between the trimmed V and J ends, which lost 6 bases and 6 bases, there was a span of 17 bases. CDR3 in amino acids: CASSLSSGGNGYTF. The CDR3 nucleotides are TGTGCCAGCAGCCTCTCTTCCGGGGGGAATGGCTACACCTTC.

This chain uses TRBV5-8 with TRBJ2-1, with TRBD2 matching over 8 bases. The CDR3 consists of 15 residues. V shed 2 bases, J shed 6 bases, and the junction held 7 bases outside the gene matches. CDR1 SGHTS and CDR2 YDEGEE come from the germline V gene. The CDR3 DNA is TGTGCCAGCAGCTTCCCCAGCGGGGGCATCAATGAGCAGTTCTTC. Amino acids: CASSFPSGGINEQFF.

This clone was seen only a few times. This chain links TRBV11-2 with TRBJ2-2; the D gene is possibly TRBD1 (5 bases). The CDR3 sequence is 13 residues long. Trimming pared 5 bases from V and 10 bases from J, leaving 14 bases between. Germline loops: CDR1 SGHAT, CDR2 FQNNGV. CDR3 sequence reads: CASSGRAQVELFF. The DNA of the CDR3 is TGTGCCAGCAGCGGCAGGGCCCAGGTGGAGCTGTTTTTT.